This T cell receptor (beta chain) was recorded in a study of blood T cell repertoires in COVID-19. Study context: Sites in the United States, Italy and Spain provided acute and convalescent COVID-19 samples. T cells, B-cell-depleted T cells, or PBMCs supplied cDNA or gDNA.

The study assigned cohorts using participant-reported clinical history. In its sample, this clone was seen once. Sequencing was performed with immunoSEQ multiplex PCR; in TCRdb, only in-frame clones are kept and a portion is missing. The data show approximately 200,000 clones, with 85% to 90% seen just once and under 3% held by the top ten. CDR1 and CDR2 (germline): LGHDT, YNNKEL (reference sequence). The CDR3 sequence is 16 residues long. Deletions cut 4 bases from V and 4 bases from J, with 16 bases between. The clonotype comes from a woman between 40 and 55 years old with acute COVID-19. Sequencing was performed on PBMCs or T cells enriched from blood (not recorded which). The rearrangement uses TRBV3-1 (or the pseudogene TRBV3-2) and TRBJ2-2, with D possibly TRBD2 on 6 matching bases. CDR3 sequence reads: CASSLVGGVGTGELFF. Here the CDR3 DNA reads TGTGCCAGCAGCCTTGTGGGGGGTGTTGGCACCGGGGAGCTGTTTTTT.